Listed below are T cell receptor beta chains from one sample, sequenced in a study of T cell responses to AZD1222 COVID-19 vaccine. Some clones are missing from TCRdb's copy, which holds only in-frame ones; the method was immunoSEQ multiplex PCR. This sample has 95,000 to 100,000 clones; about 86% occur once, and the top ten carry around 1.5%. This specimen consisted of peripheral blood, obtained on day 0 of AZD1222 vaccination. These receptors originate from an adult in good health. CDR3s include the opening cysteine and the closing phenylalanine or tryptophan. A D gene is named only where the DNA matches it firmly. Part of the rows lack a size; the others show once, few, many or a class for expanded clones.

CDR3 protein,CDR3 DNA,V gene,clone size,J gene,D gene
CASSDRSRGMGDTQYF,TGTGCCAGCAGTGACCGTTCGCGAGGGATGGGAGATACGCAGTATTTT,TRBV6-4,few,TRBJ2-3,-
CASSVTGHSPAFF,TGTGCCAGCAGCGTGACAGGGCACTCCCCAGCTTTCTTT,TRBV13,-,TRBJ1-1,TRBD1
CATSESGVLGTDTQYF,TGTGCCACCAGTGAGTCAGGGGTTCTGGGCACAGATACGCAGTATTTT,TRBV24-1,-,TRBJ2-3,-
CASSQETGVGYGYTF,TGCGCCAGCAGCCAAGAAACAGGGGTTGGCTATGGCTACACCTTC,TRBV4-3,-,TRBJ1-2,TRBD1
CASSVAWGADTQYF,TGTGCCAGCAGCGTAGCATGGGGGGCTGATACGCAGTATTTT,TRBV9,-,TRBJ2-3,-
CASSLFTSGRSVNEQFF,TGTGCCAGCAGCTTATTCACTAGCGGGAGGAGCGTAAATGAGCAGTTCTTC,TRBV7-9,-,TRBJ2-1,TRBD2
CASSQDLGVSSYEQYF,TGTGCCAGCAGCCAAGATCTCGGGGTTAGCTCCTACGAGCAGTACTTC,TRBV4-2,-,TRBJ2-7,-
CASSAGTGGNGELFF,TGCGCCAGCAGCGCCGGGACAGGGGGTAACGGGGAGCTGTTTTTT,TRBV5-1,-,TRBJ2-2,TRBD1
CASSLGTGVNSPLHF,TGTGCCAGCTCACTCGGGACAGGGGTGAATTCACCCCTCCACTTT,TRBV18,-,TRBJ1-6,TRBD1
CASKEGAQDGYTF,TGTGCCAGCAAAGAGGGGGCTCAGGATGGCTACACCTTC,TRBV6-6,-,TRBJ1-2,TRBD1
CASSFRALTPWVEETQYF,TGTGCCAGCAGCTTCCGAGCCCTCACACCTTGGGTTGAAGAGACCCAGTACTTC,TRBV9,-,TRBJ2-5,-
CASSPSAGGWEGKAFF,TGTGCCAGCAGCCCCTCGGCCGGGGGGTGGGAGGGAAAAGCTTTCTTT,TRBV9,-,TRBJ1-1,-
CASRKIPGVRTNEKLFF,TGTGCCAGCAGGAAGATTCCAGGAGTAAGGACTAATGAAAAACTGTTTTTT,TRBV2,-,TRBJ1-4,-
CASSRTRDRLIYEQYF,TGTGCCAGTAGTAGGACTCGGGACAGGCTAATCTACGAGCAGTACTTC,TRBV19,-,TRBJ2-7,TRBD1
CASEPASRATGELFF,TGTGCCAGCGAACCGGCCTCGAGGGCCACCGGGGAGCTGTTTTTT,TRBV9,few,TRBJ2-2,-
CASSPGSAYNEQFF,TGTGCCAGTAGTCCAGGGAGCGCCTATAATGAGCAGTTCTTC,TRBV19,-,TRBJ2-1,-
CAWRTGVANTEAFF,TGTGCCTGGAGGACAGGGGTGGCGAACACTGAAGCTTTCTTT,TRBV30,few,TRBJ1-1,TRBD1
CASSIGTGDYGYTF,TGTGCCAGCAGCATCGGGACAGGAGATTATGGCTACACCTTC,TRBV7-8,-,TRBJ1-2,TRBD1
CASSPDLEQYF,TGTGCCAGCTCACCTGACCTGGAGCAGTACTTC,TRBV18,once,TRBJ2-7,-
CASSWDREYGYTF,TGTGCCAGCAGTTGGGACAGGGAGTATGGCTACACCTTC,TRBV6-2/TRBV6-3,-,TRBJ1-2,TRBD1
CATSDPSGSPNNEQFF,TGTGCCACCAGTGACCCAAGCGGGAGTCCCAACAATGAGCAGTTCTTC,TRBV24-1,-,TRBJ2-1,TRBD2
CASSPLAGGWNEQFF,TGTGCCAGCAGTCCACTAGCGGGAGGATGGAATGAGCAGTTCTTC,TRBV2,-,TRBJ2-1,TRBD2
CASSVEDRDTQYF,TGTGCCAGCAGCGTAGAGGACAGGGATACGCAGTATTTT,TRBV9,-,TRBJ2-3,TRBD1
CASTKTGRTDTQYF,TGTGCCAGCACTAAGACAGGGCGTACGGATACGCAGTATTTT,TRBV6-5,-,TRBJ2-3,TRBD1
CASRGTGVTGELFF,TGTGCCAGCAGAGGGACAGGGGTTACCGGGGAGCTGTTTTTT,TRBV7-2,-,TRBJ2-2,TRBD1
CASSPIDYYNEQFF,TGTGCCAGCTCACCCATCGACTACTACAATGAGCAGTTCTTC,TRBV18,-,TRBJ2-1,-
CASSNRRQGREAFF,TGTGCCAGTAGTAATCGGCGACAGGGGCGAGAAGCTTTCTTT,TRBV19,-,TRBJ1-1,TRBD1
CASTRTQALSNQPQHF,TGTGCCAGCACCAGAACCCAGGCCCTTAGCAATCAGCCCCAGCATTTT,TRBV28,-,TRBJ1-5,-
CAWSPGGASEAFF,TGTGCCTGGAGCCCAGGGGGCGCGTCCGAAGCTTTCTTT,TRBV30,-,TRBJ1-1,TRBD1
CASSPSPFGGEGDTQYF,TGTGCCAGCAGCCCGAGCCCCTTTGGGGGAGAAGGAGATACGCAGTATTTT,TRBV5-4,-,TRBJ2-3,-
CASSRIIGLAGGFEQFF,TGTGCCAGCAGTCGAATTATCGGACTAGCGGGAGGGTTTGAGCAGTTCTTC,TRBV27,-,TRBJ2-1,TRBD2
CASSYSIMAGVNYGYTF,TGTGCCAGCAGTTACTCGATCATGGCAGGGGTTAACTATGGCTACACCTTC,TRBV6-2/TRBV6-3,-,TRBJ1-2,-
CASSLAGTGTGELFF,TGTGCCAGCAGCTTAGCGGGGACAGGCACCGGGGAGCTGTTTTTT,TRBV11-1,-,TRBJ2-2,TRBD1
CASSQDNGGPYNEQFF,TGTGCCAGCAGCCAAGATAACGGGGGGCCCTACAATGAGCAGTTCTTC,TRBV4-2,-,TRBJ2-1,-
CASSFGRGEAFF,TGCGCCAGCAGCTTCGGACGGGGTGAAGCTTTCTTT,TRBV5-1,-,TRBJ1-1,-
CASSPQGTGNTIYF,TGTGCCAGCAGCCCGCAGGGAACTGGAAACACCATATATTTT,TRBV3-1/TRBV3-2,-,TRBJ1-3,-
CASSFSISGNTIYF,TGTGCCAGCAGTTTTTCAATCTCTGGAAACACCATATATTTT,TRBV27,-,TRBJ1-3,-
CASSPQVQGAGEAFF,TGTGCCAGCAGTCCGCAAGTACAGGGGGCGGGTGAAGCTTTCTTT,TRBV28,-,TRBJ1-1,TRBD1
CASSVLAGRKNKQYF,TGTGCCAGCAGTGTACTAGCGGGGAGGAAAAACAAGCAGTACTTC,TRBV2,-,TRBJ2-7,TRBD2
CASSYDRGNDQPQHF,TGTGCCAGCAGTTACGACAGGGGGAATGATCAGCCCCAGCATTTT,TRBV27,once,TRBJ1-5,TRBD1